Here is one T cell receptor (beta chain) with its context. Relative to the germline gene, one junction end is altered; a read error may explain this. This sample was taken from a study of Ad26.COV2.S vaccination and SARS-CoV-2 variants. Indicated treatment: roughly 18 received Ad26.COV2.S at low or high dose, single or two shots; roughly five received placebo; per-sample allocation not given. All samples were drawn on day 63, counting from the first vaccine or placebo injection. Method: immunoSEQ multiplex PCR; TCRdb's copy keeps in-frame clones and lacks some. The sample lists 440,000 or so clones, 90% seen once, with around 4.5% in the top ten. The receptor comes from a person aged 18 to 59 who received the Ad26.COV2.S COVID-19 vaccine or a placebo. The sample in question was peripheral blood, obtained in a trial of Ad26.COV2.S vaccine versus placebo.

CDR3 DNA sequence: TGTGCCTGGAGTGTACTGGTAGGGGGCAACGTCCTGACTTTC. Its translation: CAWSVLVGGNVLTF. This chain connects TRBV30 to TRBJ2-6, with D possibly matching TRBD1 (6 bases). CDR1 and CDR2 from the germline V gene are GTSNPN and SVGIG (reference sequence). The CDR3 is 14 amino acids.